The clone carrying this TCR beta chain appeared a few times. The data were obtained in a study of CD8 T cells in ankylosing spondylitis. The germline V gene has CDR1 SGHTS and CDR2 YDEGEE. The V end was cut by 2 bases, the J end by 5 bases, with 14 bases between. This CDR3 region has 15 residues. Using its own MiXCR run on the 5' RACE reads, TCRdb lists one record per CDR3 protein. The sample lists 150,000 or so distinct CDR3 sequences, 8.5% to 10% occurring once. The TCR comes from a female donor with ankylosing spondylitis or in good health (not recorded which). The chain carries TRBV5-8 and TRBJ2-1, with D perhaps assigned TRBD1 or TRBD2 (5 bases each). The specimen was blood, either unsorted or a sorted T cell fraction (not recorded which). CDR3 in DNA: TGTGCCAGCAGCTTCAGGGACGGATTCAACAATGAGCAGTTCTTC. The encoded protein is CASSFRDGFNNEQFF.